Here is one TCR beta chain with its context. Its antigen is not identified. The sample originates from a study of T cell responses to AZD1222 COVID-19 vaccine. About the study: Second-dose schedules of about 4 or about 12 weeks were combined.

Method: immunoSEQ multiplex PCR; TCRdb's copy keeps in-frame clones and lacks some. The table shows under 75,000 clones, with less than 90% occurring only once. General study findings and limits: A reported finding is that nearly half of spike-specific TCRs target unmutated variant regions. Clonal diversity may have been underestimated in mostly white British donors. Repertoires in all cases were sampled only once the peak T cell response had passed.

The V and J ends lost 2 bases and 3 bases respectively, with 5 bases between them. The CDR3 consists of 12 residues. CDR1 is SGHDT, CDR2 YYEEEE, per germline. Sequences were derived from peripheral blood, sampled on day 0 of AZD1222 vaccination. This clonotype originated in an adult in good health. The rearrangement uses TRBV5-6 and TRBJ1-2; D unresolved. The CDR3 sequence: CASSLDYYGYTF. The CDR3 region has the DNA TGTGCCAGCAGCTTAGATTACTATGGCTACACCTTC.